This TCR beta chain was observed in a study of T cells of healthy individuals. V shed 0 bases and J 0 bases; nucleotides not matched to a gene: 2. Germline V CDR1 and CDR2: DFQATT, SNEGSKA (reference sequence). The CDR3 length is 16 residues. TCRdb re-called the 5' RACE reads through MiXCR, storing one row per CDR3 protein. The sample has about 41,000 distinct CDR3 sequences; 4% to 5% are singletons. This clonotype was seen a few times. This TCR derives from a human donor in good health. This chain uses TRBV20-1 with TRBJ2-3; 11 bases map to TRBD2. For the CDR3, the DNA is TGCAGTGCTAGAGATCCTAGCGGGGGGAGCACAGATACGCAGTATTTT. It encodes CSARDPSGGSTDTQYF.